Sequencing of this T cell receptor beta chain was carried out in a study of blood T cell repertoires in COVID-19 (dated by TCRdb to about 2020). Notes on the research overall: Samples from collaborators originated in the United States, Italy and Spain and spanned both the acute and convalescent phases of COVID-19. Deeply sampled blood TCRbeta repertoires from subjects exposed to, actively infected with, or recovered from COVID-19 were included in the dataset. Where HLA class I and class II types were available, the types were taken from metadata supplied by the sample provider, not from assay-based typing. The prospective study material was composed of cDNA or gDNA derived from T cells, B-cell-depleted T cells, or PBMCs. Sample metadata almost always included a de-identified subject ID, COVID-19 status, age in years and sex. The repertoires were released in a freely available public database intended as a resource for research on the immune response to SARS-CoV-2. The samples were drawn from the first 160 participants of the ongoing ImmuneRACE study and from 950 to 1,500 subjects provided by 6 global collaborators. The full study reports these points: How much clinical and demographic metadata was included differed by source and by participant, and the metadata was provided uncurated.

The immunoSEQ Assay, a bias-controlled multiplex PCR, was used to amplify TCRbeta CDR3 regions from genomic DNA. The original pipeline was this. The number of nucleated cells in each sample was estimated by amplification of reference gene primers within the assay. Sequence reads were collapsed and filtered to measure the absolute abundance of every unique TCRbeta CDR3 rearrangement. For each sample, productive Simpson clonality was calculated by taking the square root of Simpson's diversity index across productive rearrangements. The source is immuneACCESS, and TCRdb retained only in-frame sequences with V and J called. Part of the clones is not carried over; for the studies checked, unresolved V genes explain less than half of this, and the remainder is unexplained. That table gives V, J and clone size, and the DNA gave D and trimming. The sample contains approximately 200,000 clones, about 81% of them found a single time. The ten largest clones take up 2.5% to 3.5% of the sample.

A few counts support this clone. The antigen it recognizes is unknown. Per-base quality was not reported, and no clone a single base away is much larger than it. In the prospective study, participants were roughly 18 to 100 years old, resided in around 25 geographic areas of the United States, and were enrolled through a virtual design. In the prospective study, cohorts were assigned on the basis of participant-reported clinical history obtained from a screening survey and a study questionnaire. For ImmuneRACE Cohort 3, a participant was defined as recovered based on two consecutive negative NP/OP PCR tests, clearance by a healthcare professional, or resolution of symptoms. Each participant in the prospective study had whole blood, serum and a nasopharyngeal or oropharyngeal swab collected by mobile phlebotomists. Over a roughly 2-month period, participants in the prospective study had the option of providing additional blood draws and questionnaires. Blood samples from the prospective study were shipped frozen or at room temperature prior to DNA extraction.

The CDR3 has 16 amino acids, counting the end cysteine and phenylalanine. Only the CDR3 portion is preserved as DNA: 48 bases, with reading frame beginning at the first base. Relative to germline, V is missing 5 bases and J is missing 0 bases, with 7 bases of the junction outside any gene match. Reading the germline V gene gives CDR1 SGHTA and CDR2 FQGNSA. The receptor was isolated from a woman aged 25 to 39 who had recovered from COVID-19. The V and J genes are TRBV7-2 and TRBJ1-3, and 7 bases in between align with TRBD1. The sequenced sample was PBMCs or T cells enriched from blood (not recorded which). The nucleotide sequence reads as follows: TGTGCCAGCAGCCCCAGAGGGACAGACTCTGGAAACACCATATATTTT. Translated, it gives CASSPRGTDSGNTIYF.